This T cell receptor (beta chain) was documented in a study of shared T cell receptors in the human thymus. Profiling relied on immunoSEQ multiplex PCR, and the TCRdb table lists in-frame clones only, not all of them. This sample carries about 380,000 clones, approximately 95% of them seen once, and the ten largest clones take around 0.019%. With 6 bases clipped from V and 0 bases from J, the junction kept 11 bases outside the gene matches. The germline V gene encodes CDR1 MDHEN and CDR2 SYDVKM. The CDR3 loop spans 19 amino acids. This chain joins TRBV28 and TRBJ2-1; 13 positions agree with TRBD2. Sequenced: thymocytes. This TCR came from a human donor. CDR3 coding DNA: TGTGCCAGCAGGGCCGTGGGACTAGCGGGAAAAAGCTCCTACAATGAGCAGTTCTTC. Its protein product is CASRAVGLAGKSSYNEQFF.